This T cell receptor (beta chain) stems from a study of tumor-infiltrating lymphocytes in primary liver carcinoma. Overall study context: Surgeons treated the primary liver carcinoma of the patients by surgical resection.

RNA was extracted from whole blood without cell sorting, alongside germline DNA. Study-wide findings and caveats: With p = 0.039, the top-250-clone fraction in tumors significantly exceeded that in blood. Left bulk and unsorted, the samples did not allow CD4+ and CD8+ repertoires to be compared.

CDR3 length: 15 amino acids. Germline values: CDR1 SGHAT, CDR2 FQNNGV. About this clonotype: As yet, its antigen is unknown. One end of the junction varies from germline; a read error may be responsible.

A constant-region primer served to make TCR beta cDNA from about 0.5 ug total RNA. Nested multiplex PCR, run for three rounds with slightly modified ARM-PCR, yielded TCR beta libraries. For roughly 10 cycles apiece, the opening two PCR rounds ran with TRBV1-TRBV30 forward primers and a C-beta reverse primer. TCRdb re-called the multiplex PCR reads through MiXCR, storing one row per CDR3 protein. In the table there are 300,000 to 350,000 distinct CDR3 sequences, almost 65% of which are singletons. The sequencing sample was made of peripheral blood. This rearrangement joins TRBV11-2 to TRBJ2-7; TRBD1 agrees at 11 bases. The TCR sequence derives from a man in his forties with primary liver carcinoma and hepatitis B virus infection. CDR3 amino acids: CAGSVGTGGDHEQYF. CDR3 sequence (DNA): TGTGCCGGCAGCGTTGGGACAGGGGGAGATCACGAGCAGTACTTC. Filled out from reference TRBV11-2 and TRBJ2-7, the complete variable domain reads EAGVAQSPRYKIIEKRQSVAFWCNPISGHATLYWYQQILGQGPKLLIQFQNNGVVDDSQLPKDRFSAERLKGVDSTLKIQPAKLEDSAVYLCAGSVGTGGDHEQYFGPGTRLTVT.